The entry below describes one T cell receptor (beta chain). What it binds is not known. This record comes from a study of blood T cells in healthy people across ages. Study-level findings and limits: Possibly, changes in expanded clonotypes were confounded because donor CMV status was unknown.

This CDR3 spans 13 amino acids. V gave up 6 bases and J gave up 8 bases; unmatched junction bases: 7. Germline assignment: CDR1 MDHEN and CDR2 SYDVKM. Healthy Caucasian individuals from Russia aged roughly 6 to 90 served as donors. The second PCR ran roughly 7 to 12 cycles with a sample-barcoded 5' primer and J-beta primers. Sequencing yielded, for each sample, at least 3 million paired-end reads carrying CDR3. TCRdb redid the calling of the 5' RACE reads with MiXCR, one entry per CDR3 protein. The data hold 710,000 or so distinct CDR3 sequences, with 22% observed a single time. This receptor was taken from a man between 65 and 80 years old in good health. The sequenced sample consisted of blood. V and J are TRBV28 and TRBJ2-3, with 8 bases that match TRBD1. The CDR3 DNA sequence: TGTGCCAGCAGGTCCAGGGGGCGCGGTACGCAGTATTTT. Its translation is CASRSRGRGTQYF. The variable domain in full, with the rest retrieved from reference TRBV28 and TRBJ2-3, is DVKVTQSSRYLVKRTGEKVFLECVQDMDHENMFWYRQDPGLGLRLIYFSYDVKMKEKGDIPEGYSVSREKKERFSLILESASTNQTSMYLCASRSRGRGTQYFGPGTRLTVL.